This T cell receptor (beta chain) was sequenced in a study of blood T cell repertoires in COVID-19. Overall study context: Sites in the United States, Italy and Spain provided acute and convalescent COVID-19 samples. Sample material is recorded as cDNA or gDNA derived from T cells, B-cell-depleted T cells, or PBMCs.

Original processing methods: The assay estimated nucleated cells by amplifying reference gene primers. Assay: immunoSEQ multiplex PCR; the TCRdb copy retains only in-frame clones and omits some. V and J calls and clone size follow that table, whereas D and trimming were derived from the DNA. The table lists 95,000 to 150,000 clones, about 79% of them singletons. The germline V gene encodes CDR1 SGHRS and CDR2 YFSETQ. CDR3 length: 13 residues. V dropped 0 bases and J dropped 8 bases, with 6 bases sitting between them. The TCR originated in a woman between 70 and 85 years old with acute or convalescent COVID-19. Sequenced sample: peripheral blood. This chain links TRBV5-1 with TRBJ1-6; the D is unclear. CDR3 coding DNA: TGCGCCAGCAGCTTGGAGGAGGATTCACCCCTCCACTTT. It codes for CASSLEEDSPLHF.